This record concerns one T cell receptor beta chain sequence. No antigen is known for it. This CDR3 has 15 amino acids. CDR1 SGHRS and CDR2 YFSETQ come from the germline V gene. The germline V and J ends were trimmed by 0 bases and 6 bases, with 13 bases remaining between them. This record comes from a study of T cell responses to AZD1222 COVID-19 vaccine. Study-wide results and limits: Donors in the cohort were predominantly white British and more often female, and clonal diversity was possibly underestimated. Only six people who got AZD1222 tested seropositive at baseline.

TCRdb's table, derived via immunoSEQ multiplex PCR, lists solely in-frame clones and lacks some. The data show 95,000 to 100,000 clones, roughly 90% seen once. The sample in question was peripheral blood, obtained 28 days after the second AZD1222 dose. The chain recombines TRBV5-1 with TRBJ1-5, with D unclear. The receptor was derived from an adult who received the AZD1222 COVID-19 vaccine. Here the CDR3 DNA reads TGCGCCAGCAGCTTGGGGGCAGCCGGGAGTCAGCCCCAGCATTTT. Its translation: CASSLGAAGSQPQHF.